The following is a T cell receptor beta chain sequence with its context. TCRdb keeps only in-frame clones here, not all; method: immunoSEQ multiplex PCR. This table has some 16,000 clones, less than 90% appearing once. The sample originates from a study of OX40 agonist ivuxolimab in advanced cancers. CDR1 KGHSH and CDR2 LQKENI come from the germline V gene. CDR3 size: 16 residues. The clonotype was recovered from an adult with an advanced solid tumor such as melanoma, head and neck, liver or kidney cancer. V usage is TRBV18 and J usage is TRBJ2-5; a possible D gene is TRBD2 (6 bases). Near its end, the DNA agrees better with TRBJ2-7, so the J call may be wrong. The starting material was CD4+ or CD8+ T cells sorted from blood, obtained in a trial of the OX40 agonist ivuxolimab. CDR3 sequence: CASSPVVKAGPYEQYF. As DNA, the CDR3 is TGTGCCAGCTCACCGGTTGTGAAGGCGGGGCCCTACGAGCAGTACTTC.